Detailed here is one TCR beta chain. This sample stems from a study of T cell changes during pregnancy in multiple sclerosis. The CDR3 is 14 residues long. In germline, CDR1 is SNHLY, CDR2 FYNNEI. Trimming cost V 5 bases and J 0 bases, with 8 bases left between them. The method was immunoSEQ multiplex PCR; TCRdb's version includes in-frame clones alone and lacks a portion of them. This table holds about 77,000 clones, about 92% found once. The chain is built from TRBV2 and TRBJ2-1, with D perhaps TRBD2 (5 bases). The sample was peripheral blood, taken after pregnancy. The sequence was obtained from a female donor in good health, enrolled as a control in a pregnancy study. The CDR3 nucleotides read TGTGCCAGCAGTTGGGAGAACTCCTACAATGAGCAGTTCTTC. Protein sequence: CASSWENSYNEQFF.